This TCR beta chain was obtained from a study of blood T cell repertoires in COVID-19. Across the study: Spain, Italy and the United States supplied samples that represented acute and convalescent COVID-19.

Libraries were prepared by immunoSEQ multiplex PCR; TCRdb keeps only in-frame clonotypes and omits some of them. The sample has under 150,000 clones, roughly nine tenths seen once. The CDR3 spans 15 residues. Trimming cost V 5 bases and J 4 bases; bases outside gene matches: 10. Looked up from germline, CDR1 is SGHVS and CDR2 is FQNEAQ. The sequence was obtained from a man aged 45-65 years with active COVID-19. The sequenced material came from peripheral blood. The V gene is TRBV7-8, the J gene TRBJ1-2; 7 positions match TRBD1. The CDR3 DNA follows: TGTGCCAGCAGCATAGAAGGGACAGCCTTCTATGGCTACACCTTC. Protein: CASSIEGTAFYGYTF.